The clone carrying this TCR beta chain showed up just a few times. What was sequenced on ten immunoSEQ deep assay plates was unsorted PBMC DNA. Clones were sequenced by immunoSEQ multiplex PCR, and TCRdb holds only the in-frame ones, with some missing. Here the sample spans a few hundred thousand clones, about 80% being singletons. The sample originates from a study of shared clonotypes between healthy human individuals. Each donor was a Caucasian adult residing in Nashville, Tennessee. The V and J ends lost 0 bases and 10 bases respectively, with 15 bases between them. The CDR3 covers 14 residues. CDR1 and CDR2 from the germline V gene are ENHRY and SYGVKD.

The sample was PBMCs. The sequence was obtained from a woman in her thirties or forties in good health. Some clones in this sample may be carry-over from other donors' samples. The chain has TRBV10-3 and TRBJ1-2, with D unresolved. The CDR3 loop reads CAISESTGPGDYTF. The CDR3, as DNA: TGTGCCATCAGTGAGTCCACCGGGCCCGGGGACTACACCTTC.